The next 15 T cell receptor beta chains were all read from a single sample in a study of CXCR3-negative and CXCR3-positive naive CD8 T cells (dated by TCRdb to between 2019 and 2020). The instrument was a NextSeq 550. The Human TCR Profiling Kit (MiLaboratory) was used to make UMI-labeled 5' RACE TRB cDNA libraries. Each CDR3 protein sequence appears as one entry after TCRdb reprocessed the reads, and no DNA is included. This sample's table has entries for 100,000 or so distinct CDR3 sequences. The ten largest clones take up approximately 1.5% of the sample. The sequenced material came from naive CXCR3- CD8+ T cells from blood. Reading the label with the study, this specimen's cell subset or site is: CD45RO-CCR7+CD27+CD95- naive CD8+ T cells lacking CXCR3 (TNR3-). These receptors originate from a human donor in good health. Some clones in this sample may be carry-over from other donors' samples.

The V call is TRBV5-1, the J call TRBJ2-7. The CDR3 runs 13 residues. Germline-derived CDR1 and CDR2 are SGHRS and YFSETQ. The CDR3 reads CASSLTEVYEQYF. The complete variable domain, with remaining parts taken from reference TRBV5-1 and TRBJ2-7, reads KAGVTQTPRYLIKTRGQQVTLSCSPISGHRSVSWYQQTPGQGLQFLFEYFSETQRNKGNFPGRFSGRQFSNSRSEMNVSTLELGDSALYLCASSLTEVYEQYFGPGTRLTVT.

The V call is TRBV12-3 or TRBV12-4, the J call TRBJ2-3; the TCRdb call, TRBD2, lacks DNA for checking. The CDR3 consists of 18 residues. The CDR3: CASSIFYPSGGTTDTQYF.

CDR3 region: CASNNSGRADEQFF. This chain links TRBV12-3 or TRBV12-4 with TRBJ2-1; the TRBD2 assignment by TCRdb is unverifiable without DNA. CDR3 length: 14 residues.

The CDR3 region is CASSLVGRGGYNEQFF. The chain is built from TRBV7-2 and TRBJ2-1; TCRdb indicates TRBD1, and absent DNA this call remains unverified. The V gene's germline CDR1 is SGHTA and CDR2 FQGNSA. This CDR3 has 16 residues.

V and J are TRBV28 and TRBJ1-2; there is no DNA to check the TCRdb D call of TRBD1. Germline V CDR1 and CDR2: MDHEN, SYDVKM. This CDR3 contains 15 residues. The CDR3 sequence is CASSYRLGQGIGYTF.

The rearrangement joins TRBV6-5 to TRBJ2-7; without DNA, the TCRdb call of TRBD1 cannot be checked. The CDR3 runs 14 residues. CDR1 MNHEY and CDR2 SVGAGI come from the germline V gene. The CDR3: CASTKQLPPYEQYF.

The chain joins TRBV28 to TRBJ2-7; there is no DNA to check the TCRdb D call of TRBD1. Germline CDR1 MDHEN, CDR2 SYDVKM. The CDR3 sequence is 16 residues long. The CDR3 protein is CASTFLEGGAHYEQYF.

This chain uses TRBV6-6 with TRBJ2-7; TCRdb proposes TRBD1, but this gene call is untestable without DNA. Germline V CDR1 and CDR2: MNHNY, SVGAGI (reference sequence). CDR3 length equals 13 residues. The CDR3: CASSDQGSYEQYF.

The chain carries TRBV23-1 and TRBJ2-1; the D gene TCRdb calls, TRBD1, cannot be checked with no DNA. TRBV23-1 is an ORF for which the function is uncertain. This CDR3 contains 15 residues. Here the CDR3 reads CASRPPTGGYNEQFF.

The CDR3 sequence is CASSSFTSTGFEQYF. The chain employs TRBV27 and TRBJ2-7; the TCRdb call, TRBD1, lacks DNA for checking. The germline V gene has CDR1 MNHEY and CDR2 SMNVEV (reference sequence). The CDR3 is 15 amino acids.

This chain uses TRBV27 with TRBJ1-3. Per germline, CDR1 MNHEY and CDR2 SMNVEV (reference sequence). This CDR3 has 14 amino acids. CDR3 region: CASSRAGSGNTIYF.

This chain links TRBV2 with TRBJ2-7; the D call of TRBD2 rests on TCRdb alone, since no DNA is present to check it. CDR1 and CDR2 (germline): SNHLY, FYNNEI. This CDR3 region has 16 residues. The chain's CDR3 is CASSEFTSGSSYEQYF.

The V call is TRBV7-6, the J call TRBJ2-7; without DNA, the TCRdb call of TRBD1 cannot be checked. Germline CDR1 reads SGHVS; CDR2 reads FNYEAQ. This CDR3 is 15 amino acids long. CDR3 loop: CASSPRHGTDYEQYF.

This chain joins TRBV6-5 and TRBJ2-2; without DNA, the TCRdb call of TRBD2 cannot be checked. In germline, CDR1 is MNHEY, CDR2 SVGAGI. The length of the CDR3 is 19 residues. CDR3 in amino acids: CASSYSIGRSPTVVGELFF.

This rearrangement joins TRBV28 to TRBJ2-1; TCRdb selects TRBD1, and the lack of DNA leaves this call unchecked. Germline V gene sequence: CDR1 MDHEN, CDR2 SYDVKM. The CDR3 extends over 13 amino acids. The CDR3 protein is CASSLSGNNEQFF. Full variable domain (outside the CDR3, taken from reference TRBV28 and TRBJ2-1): DVKVTQSSRYLVKRTGEKVFLECVQDMDHENMFWYRQDPGLGLRLIYFSYDVKMKEKGDIPEGYSVSREKKERFSLILESASTNQTSMYLCASSLSGNNEQFFGPGTRLTVL.